This T cell receptor beta chain comes out of a study of Ad26.COV2.S vaccination and SARS-CoV-2 variants. Overall study: Participant was drawn from the COV1001 Ad26.COV2.S trial arm. The authors gave Ad26.COV2.S intramuscularly, either once or twice 56 days apart. General observations from the study: Measures of TCR breadth and depth may have fallen short of total T cell responses.

Treatment defined: over 15 received Ad26.COV2.S at low or high dose, single or two shots; roughly 5 received placebo; per-sample allocation not given. Material that was analyzed had been drawn on day 63 after the first vaccine or placebo injection. Vaccine was an Ad26 vector expressing Wuhan-strain SARS-CoV-2 spike. Concerning this clone: Its antigen is unidentified.

Trimming removed 9 bases from V and 4 bases from J; junction bases left unmatched: 6. This CDR3 comprises 13 residues. TCRdb keeps only in-frame clones here, not all; method: immunoSEQ multiplex PCR. This repertoire shows 300,000 to 350,000 clones, roughly 90% found once; its top ten account for approximately 12%. Sequences were derived from peripheral blood, sampled in a trial of Ad26.COV2.S vaccine versus placebo. The rearrangement links TRBV12-3 or TRBV12-4 to TRBJ1-2, with 9 bases identical to TRBD1. The sequence derives from a person aged 18-65 years who received the Ad26.COV2.S COVID-19 vaccine or a placebo. The CDR3 reads CASSGQGAYGYTF. DNA of the CDR3: TGTGCCAGTTCGGGACAGGGAGCCTATGGCTACACCTTC.